This passage covers 2 T cell receptor beta chains from one sample sequenced in a study of OX40 agonist ivuxolimab in advanced cancers. Sequenced by immunoSEQ multiplex PCR; TCRdb stores in-frame clones only, minus some. Seen here are nearly 60,000 clones, 75% to 90% observed once, and the top ten hold more than 3%. The sequencing here drew on CD4+ or CD8+ T cells sorted from blood, taken in a trial of the OX40 agonist ivuxolimab. The receptors come from an adult with an advanced solid tumor such as melanoma, head and neck, liver or kidney cancer.

The gene calls are TRBV7-3 and TRBJ2-2; D not certain. V lost 8 bases and J 6 bases, leaving 16 bases between the germline ends. The CDR3 spans 14 residues. CDR1 SGHTA and CDR2 FQGTGA come from the germline V gene. CDR3 in amino acids: CASQASLSSGELFF. The CDR3 region has the DNA TGTGCCAGCCAGGCGTCGTTATCATCCGGGGAGCTGTTTTTT.

The J gene is TRBJ1-2, the V gene TRBV5-6; D ambiguous. CDR3 size: 13 residues. CDR1 SGHDT and CDR2 YYEEEE come from the germline V gene. Trimming stripped 4 bases from V and 8 bases from J, with 15 bases between. The CDR3 DNA follows: TGTGCCAGCAGCACTAGGACCTCCGGCGGCTACACCTTC. Translating gives CASSTRTSGGYTF.